This T cell receptor (beta chain) was found in a study of cytomegalovirus exposure and HLA in healthy donors (dated 2017 in TCRdb). Study-level background: An earlier analysis of about 560 of the donors reported 276 Gb of sequence data and about 120 million unique TCR beta sequences obtained from about 170 million T cells. About 300 gigabases of sequencing data and approximately 93 million unique TCR sequences were included in an early release covering roughly 600 HLA-typed donors. Of the approximately 370 genotyped donors, roughly 80% were placed in the genetic ancestry cluster associated with self-reported Caucasian donors. The study was designed to test whether signatures of past pathogen exposure could be identified by cataloging public T cell receptors. The study profiled the T cell repertoires of under 850 subjects by immunosequencing and related them to cytomegalovirus serostatus. Along with the approximately 700-subject first cohort, a separate validation cohort of roughly 110 different subjects was used. High-throughput TCR immunosequencing, statistical association of individual TCRs with disease status, and machine learning were combined to predict cytomegalovirus infection status. To study patterns of TCR occurrence, a later analysis re-analyzed previously published TCR beta repertoires from several hundred donors and added high-resolution HLA genotyping. Rather than using new phenotypic data, the later analysis identified candidate immune exposures from TCR beta sequences and from how often those sequences occurred across donors. To decide whether each TCR beta V gene segment behaved as functional or pseudogenic, an earlier analysis of some 540 of the donors relied on high-throughput TCR beta sequencing. Donor age, sex, ethnicity and CMV serostatus were compiled alongside the repertoire data. A later genetic analysis took genome-wide SNP genotypes for about three fifths of the roughly 700 donors and used that subset as a discovery cohort. All discovery cohort repertoires had been generated on a single sequencing platform. Class I and class II HLA loci were covered by the typing at four-digit resolution. The number of donors typed differed by locus, with about 629-640 for A, B, C, DRB1 and DQB1, roughly 520 for DQA1, under 610 for DPA1, and 450 to 480 for DPB1. Four to six DR-DQ haplotypes were handled as single units for association and clustering, since linkage in the cohort was strong. On average, around 200,000 unique TCR beta nucleotide sequences were sequenced per donor among some 420 genotyped donors of the cohort, with approximately 18% of those sequences being non-productive.

Findings and caveats that apply to the study as a whole: Because counts were too low, roughly 16 rarely observed V segments, including chromosome 9 orphons, were left out of the earlier analysis of 500 to 650 of the donors. Correlated functional status among segregating V segments might reflect linkage disequilibrium, but an unknown experimental factor could not be ruled out. Specific HLA alleles were associated with 15,000 to 20,000 TCR beta sequences at a false discovery rate of 0.05 in a later analysis. In a later analysis, several top co-occurrence clusters were reported to appear linked to parvovirus B19, influenza, CMV and Epstein-Barr virus. An earlier analysis of approximately 600 of the donors showed that most TCR beta V segments appeared in productive rearrangements either about 87% or about 30% of the time, which broadly matched IMGT annotations. When HLA alleles, especially DR and DQ, strongly co-occurred, attributing TCR associations to individual alleles was difficult. A later analysis found that TCR association rates varied across HLA loci, with DRB1 alleles showing the most associated TCRs and HLA-C alleles the fewest. Most TCR sequences were observed very rarely across donors, whereas some public TCRs were present in many individuals. Immune exposure information for the cohort was limited to CMV serostatus. A cluster of highly shared sequence variants was judged likely to be a technical artifact of the sequencing pipeline. The 87-base-pair reads could not distinguish some IMGT-functional V segments, including TRBV6-2 and TRBV6-3, so those segments were excluded. A later analysis found that HLA-associated TCR beta chains were more clonally expanded and had lower generation probabilities than equally common non-associated chains. Compared with the approximately 670-donor mean, donors in an Asian-associated ancestry cluster had fewer N-insertions in productive TCRs, according to a later genetic analysis. According to a later analysis, most CMV-associated TCR beta chains appeared to be HLA-restricted, and the HLA associations seemed to be driven largely by CMV exposure. In a later genetic analysis, a missense DCLRE1C variant was associated with V-gene and J-gene trimming of TCR beta chains, and the association was replicated in an independent cohort. It was suggested by the authors that the approach could potentially be generalized to other disease states and immunological phenotypes. A further reported finding was that TCR beta sequences accurately predicted the HLA-A and HLA-B alleles for most subjects in the first cohort. HLA typing was unavailable for some donors at each locus, so association tests used only the typed subset. The classifier was reported to diagnose cytomegalovirus status with high specificity and sensitivity in both the original and validation cohorts. The study listed 150 to 200 TCR beta chains as associated with cytomegalovirus. Only TCR beta chains were sequenced in this cohort, and the absence of alpha or paired-chain data limited detectable features. In vitro tests confirmed that a few of the cytomegalovirus-associated TCR beta chains recognize cytomegalovirus antigens. Roughly uniform sequencing depth across donors was assumed in presence/absence analyses, although this assumption may not hold.

Worth noting for this clone: The specificity of this receptor is unknown. One base away there is no much larger clone; base qualities are not given.

Library generation was performed with the immunoSEQ multiplex PCR assay. For the multiplex PCR, a mixture combining 60 forward primers for TCR Vbeta segments and 13 reverse primers for TCR Jbeta segments was used. Amplification of the CDR3 region of rearranged TCR beta genes was performed with a multiplex PCR assay on genomic DNA. The amplified TCR beta libraries were sequenced on the Illumina HiSeq System as 87-base-pair reads. The authors' analysis ran thus. A later analysis tallied around 80 million unique TCR beta chains across the 666 repertoires, and some 10 million of those chains were shared by two or more donors. A nearest-neighbor algorithm error-corrected the raw reads and collapsed the reads into unique sequences, merging closely related sequences to remove PCR and sequencing errors. Alignment of CDR3 sequences to IMGT reference sequences was used to assign V, D and J gene segments. Each retained sequence needed at least a six-nucleotide match to both a V gene segment and a J gene segment. Rearrangements were called productive when the CDR3 lacked stop codons and stayed in frame with V and J; all others were non-productive. Following IMGT convention, CDR3 was defined as the stretch from the second conserved V-encoded cysteine to the conserved J-encoded phenylalanine. In an earlier analysis of more than 550 of the donors, sequences lacking an unambiguous match to a single V gene segment were excluded. An earlier analysis of a few hundred of the donors classified V segments as functional when productive rearrangements were above 56.7% and as segregating when the standard deviation between donors was above 5%. A statistical classification framework was built for diagnosing cytomegalovirus status from the catalog of TCR beta chain sequences. V and J gene assignment, in a later analysis, came from comparing TCR nucleotide sequences with IMGT/GENE-DB human TR gene sequences. Using the TCRdist pipeline, a later analysis assigned CDR3 sequences along with most-parsimonious VDJ recombination scenarios. A later analysis defined each TCR beta chain by its CDR3 amino acid sequence plus V-gene family, and excluded reads lacking a unique V-gene family. To address suspected cross-contamination and a sequencing artifact, a later analysis removed around 590 highly shared, low-generation-probability nucleotide sequences. For each public chain, a later analysis derived a clonal expansion index from normalized ranks of inferred template counts within each repertoire. Generation probabilities in a later analysis came from a VDJ recombination model fitted to out-of-frame rearrangements, and those results were checked against IGoR. A later analysis scored TCR-TCR, TCR-HLA and TCR-CMV co-occurrence with hypergeometric tests, applying a repertoire-size bias correction to TCR pairs. In a later analysis, false discovery rates were estimated by permuting HLA or CMV assignments 20 times. A later analysis grouped co-occurring TCRs with DBSCAN, adding TCRdist sequence similarity when clustering within HLA-allele-positive subsets. For co-occurrence clustering, repertoires with fewer than 30,000 or more than 120,000 public chains were excluded, along with about five repertoires with anomalous nucleotide sharing. Here the immuneACCESS table is served through TCRdb, limited to in-frame sequences with V and J called. Missing clones are a known gap in these copies; in checked studies unresolved V genes cover under half, and the rest lacks a known reason. The V and J calls and clone size are taken from that table; D and trimming were inferred from the DNA. In all, the sample holds some 130,000 clones, and 70% to 75% of those were seen once. Together, the top ten hold less than 4% of the sample.

The cohort consisted of 670 or so healthy bone marrow donors. At the time of sampling, every cohort member was nominally healthy, though immune exposures that went unrecorded were likely present. The donor was CMV seronegative and belonged to the group of 350 to 400 seronegative cohort members. A peripheral blood sample was collected from each donor, and TCR beta sequencing was performed on peripheral blood mononuclear cells. Genomic DNA was extracted from the blood cell samples with the Qiagen DNeasy Blood Extraction Kit. The CDR3 holds 15 amino acids from the cysteine to the phenylalanine. Only the CDR3 part of the read is kept: 45 bases, read in frame from the first base. The germline ends are 12 bases apart after V is trimmed by 3 bases and J by 1 base. The CDR1 and CDR2 encoded by the germline V gene (reference sequence) are SEHNR and FQNEAQ.

The sequenced sample consisted of PBMCs. The TCR sequence derives from a man aged 25-40 years in good health and CMV-seronegative. The rearrangement joined TRBV7-9 to TRBJ2-5, with no reliable assignment of the D segment. The base sequence is TGTGCCAGCAGCTTTTCAAGTGCCAGCCAAGAGACCCAGTACTTC. This yields the protein CASSFSSASQETQYF.